The clone carrying this T cell receptor beta chain was seen once. Its target is not known. This sample is part of a study of yellow fever vaccine responses in identical twins. The study, taken as a whole, reports: Among the twins, the vaccine T cell response reportedly seemed partly convergent and partly personalized.

V was clipped by 0 bases and J by 0 bases; unmatched bases: 6. Germline-derived CDR1 and CDR2 are MNHNS and SASEGT. This CDR3 spans 19 amino acids. MiXCR, applied by TCRdb to the RT-PCR reads, yields one record per CDR3 protein. The table includes approximately 32,000 distinct CDR3 sequences, roughly three fifths detected once. This sample comprised T cells from blood (PBMCs), unsorted or a sorted subset (not recorded which), obtained before or after yellow fever vaccination (not recorded which). The chain joins TRBV6-1 to TRBJ2-2, with 11 nucleotides matching TRBD1. The sequence was collected from a woman aged 18 to 35 who received the yellow fever vaccine. This CDR3 reads CASSEAWDRGLSNTGELFF. CDR3 DNA sequence: TGTGCCAGCAGTGAAGCTTGGGACAGGGGGTTATCGAACACCGGGGAGCTGTTTTTT.